These 23 T cell receptor beta chains were sequenced from one sample in a study of monozygotic twins with inflammatory bowel disease. After re-calling the 5' RACE reads, TCRdb lists one entry per CDR3 protein, DNA absent. Here the sample table reports 110,000 to 150,000 distinct CDR3 sequences. The sequenced sample consisted of blood. Receptors were obtained from a human donor with ulcerative colitis or Crohn's disease, or a healthy co-twin of an affected twin (not recorded which).

This chain connects TRBV2 to TRBJ2-1; TCRdb's D call, TRBD2, is unchecked because there is no DNA. CDR3 length equals 15 residues. The germline V gene encodes CDR1 SNHLY and CDR2 FYNNEI. CDR3 loop: CASSGETSGTDEQFF.

The genes are TRBV12-5 and TRBJ2-5; with no DNA, the TCRdb D assignment of TRBD2 cannot be verified. The CDR3 runs to 15 residues. Germline lookup yields CDR1 LGHNT and CDR2 FRNRAP. CDR3: CASGPGLVAWETQYF.

The V call is TRBV29-1, the J call TRBJ2-5; absent DNA, TCRdb's TRBD1 call cannot be checked. Germline V gene data show CDR1 as SQVTM and CDR2 as ANQGSEA. The CDR3 contains 15 residues. CDR3 residues: CSVEDPGQGRETQYF. The whole variable domain, remainder taken from reference TRBV29-1 and TRBJ2-5, is SAVISQKPSRDICQRGTSLTIQCQVDSQVTMMFWYRQQPGQSLTLIATANQGSEATYESGFVIDKFPISRPNLTFSTLTVSNMSPEDSSIYLCSVEDPGQGRETQYFGPGTRLLVL.

The V and J genes are TRBV7-2 and TRBJ2-7. From germline, CDR1 is SGHTA and CDR2 FQGNSA. The CDR3 is 15 residues long. This CDR3 reads CASSLGPNHSYEQYF. Drawing the rest from reference TRBV7-2 and TRBJ2-7, the complete variable domain is GAGVSQSPSNKVTEKGKDVELRCDPISGHTALYWYRQSLGQGLEFLIYFQGNSAPDKSGLPSDRFSAERTGGSVSTLTIQRTQQEDSAVYLCASSLGPNHSYEQYFGPGTRLTVT.

This rearrangement joins TRBV5-1 to TRBJ2-1; as DNA is missing, the TRBD1 call by TCRdb cannot be tested. The CDR3 length is 13 residues. Germline V gene lookup returns CDR1 SGHRS and CDR2 YFSETQ. The CDR3 sequence: CASSLRAGNEQFF.

The V call is TRBV29-1, the J call TRBJ1-1; the TCRdb D gene call, TRBD1, has no DNA to confirm it. From germline, CDR1 is SQVTM and CDR2 ANQGSEA. The CDR3 runs to 13 residues. The CDR3 is CSLNRLGGTEAFF.

The gene calls are TRBV3-1 and TRBJ2-7; TCRdb calls TRBD1, which cannot be checked without DNA. This CDR3 contains 13 residues. The V gene's germline CDR1 is LGHDT and CDR2 YNNKEL (reference sequence). The CDR3 region is CASSQAPPYEQYF.

The V and J genes are TRBV20-1 and TRBJ2-5. Germline CDR1 DFQATT, CDR2 SNEGSKA (reference sequence). The length of the CDR3 is 11 residues. The CDR3 sequence is CSARVQETQYF.

The gene calls are TRBV19 and TRBJ1-1; absent DNA, TCRdb's TRBD1 call cannot be checked. Per the germline V gene, CDR1 is LNHDA and CDR2 is SQIVND (reference sequence). The CDR3 extends over 15 amino acids. The CDR3 reads CASSPTQGAWTEAFF.

Its frequency marks this clonotype as medium-sized (0.01 to 0.1%). The rearrangement joins TRBV20-1 to TRBJ2-3; the D call of TRBD1 rests on TCRdb alone, since no DNA is present to check it. There are 14 residues in the CDR3. Germline V gives CDR1 DFQATT, CDR2 SNEGSKA (reference sequence). CDR3 region: CSARIQGSTDTQYF.

V gene TRBV4-1 combines with J gene TRBJ1-1; without DNA, the TCRdb call of TRBD1 cannot be checked. This CDR3 has 14 residues. The germline V gene encodes CDR1 MGHRA and CDR2 YSYEKL. This CDR3 is CASRNRALNTEAFF.

The rearrangement links TRBV5-1 to TRBJ2-1; lacking DNA, the TRBD2 call made by TCRdb goes unchecked. Per the germline V gene, CDR1 is SGHRS and CDR2 is YFSETQ. The CDR3 length is 16 residues. The CDR3 sequence: CASSPGLAGAGNEQFF.

J is TRBJ2-3 and V is TRBV5-4. In germline, CDR1 is SGHNT, CDR2 YYREEE (reference sequence). There are 16 residues in the CDR3. This CDR3 is CASSLAQGRSTDTQYF.

J is TRBJ2-1 and V is TRBV18; the TCRdb D gene call, TRBD2, has no DNA to confirm it. The CDR3 is 14 amino acids. Germline V lookup: CDR1 KGHSH, CDR2 LQKENI. The CDR3 region is CASSPMKGMNEQFF.

The genes are TRBV4-1 and TRBJ1-1; TCRdb's D call of TRBD1 is untestable without DNA. The CDR3 totals 15 residues. In germline, CDR1 is MGHRA, CDR2 YSYEKL. The chain's CDR3 is CASSQTTGVDTEAFF.

The chain recombines TRBV7-3 with TRBJ2-2; absent DNA, TCRdb's TRBD2 call cannot be checked. The CDR3 totals 14 residues. Germline CDR1 and CDR2: SGHTA and FQGTGA. The CDR3 sequence: CASSSGSEVGELFF. Drawing the rest from reference TRBV7-3 and TRBJ2-2, the complete variable domain is GAGVSQTPSNKVTEKGKYVELRCDPISGHTALYWYRQSLGQGPEFLIYFQGTGAADDSGLPNDRFFAVRPEGSVSTLKIQRTERGDSAVYLCASSSGSEVGELFFGEGSRLTVL.

This rearrangement joins TRBV29-1 to TRBJ1-5. Germline assignment: CDR1 SQVTM and CDR2 ANQGSEA. The CDR3 runs to 13 residues. The CDR3 here is CSVEVGEFQPQHF. The full variable domain, rest sourced from reference TRBV29-1 and TRBJ1-5, is SAVISQKPSRDICQRGTSLTIQCQVDSQVTMMFWYRQQPGQSLTLIATANQGSEATYESGFVIDKFPISRPNLTFSTLTVSNMSPEDSSIYLCSVEVGEFQPQHFGDGTRLSIL.

The rearrangement links TRBV20-1 to TRBJ2-1; TCRdb proposes TRBD2, but this gene call is untestable without DNA. CDR1 DFQATT and CDR2 SNEGSKA come from the germline V gene (reference sequence). The CDR3 runs to 16 residues. The CDR3 spells CSARDQTSGSHNEQFF.

The chain is built from TRBV3-1 and TRBJ2-5. This CDR3 spans 15 amino acids. Germline CDR1 and CDR2: LGHDT and YNNKEL (reference sequence). Here the CDR3 reads CASSQDLARQETQYF.

Here the CDR3 reads CASSLLAGGEYEQYF. V and J are TRBV28 and TRBJ2-7; TCRdb's D call of TRBD2 is untestable without DNA. This CDR3 is built from 15 residues. Germline V gives CDR1 MDHEN, CDR2 SYDVKM.

This CDR3 is CASSQGLAGGLNEQFF. This chain uses TRBV4-3 with TRBJ2-1; TCRdb designates TRBD2, a call that cannot be tested without DNA. The CDR3 contains 16 residues. CDR1 LGHNA and CDR2 YSLEER come from the germline V gene.

The chain links TRBV6-1 to TRBJ1-2; the D call from TCRdb, TRBD1, cannot be confirmed without DNA. The CDR3 runs 14 residues. Germline V lookup: CDR1 MNHNS, CDR2 SASEGT. The CDR3 spells CASTPMGTAYGYTF.

CDR3 sequence reads: CASSLVASGSFSYNEQFF. The V and J genes are TRBV11-2 and TRBJ2-1; TCRdb indicates TRBD2, and absent DNA this call remains unverified. The CDR3 is 18 amino acids. CDR1 and CDR2 (germline): SGHAT, FQNNGV.